Detailed here is one T cell receptor beta chain. Its antigen is as yet unknown. Germline loops: CDR1 SGHRS, CDR2 YFSETQ. V lost 4 bases and J lost 2, with 14 bases in between. CDR3 length: 15 amino acids. Terminally differentiated effector memory CD45RA+ cells were excluded by CCR7 positive selection of CD45RO-negative cells. Generated by immunoSEQ multiplex PCR, the TCRdb table keeps only in-frame clones and is missing some. The sample shows more than 600,000 clones, about 90% of them seen only once. The record originates from a study of shared clonotypes between healthy human individuals. The study's findings and limits: Naive subsets tended to show greater estimated richness than memory subsets.

The chain carries TRBV5-1 and TRBJ2-3, with D possibly TRBD1 on 5 matching bases. The clonotype comes from a man younger than 40 in good health. Sequenced input: naive CD8+ T cells sorted from blood. This CDR3 is CASSSPRENTDTQYF. In DNA form, the CDR3 reads TGCGCCAGCAGCAGCCCCAGGGAAAACACAGATACGCAGTATTTT.